A selection of T cell receptor beta chains follows, all from one sample in a study of patients and donors after allogeneic stem cell transplantation. TCRdb itself ran the RT-PCR reads through MiXCR, one entry per CDR3 protein. The data show approximately 98,000 distinct CDR3 sequences, approximately 40% seen once. The sequenced sample consisted of blood, either unsorted or a sorted T cell fraction (not recorded which). The receptor source for this set is a human donor who was either an allogeneic HSCT recipient or a stem cell or donor lymphocyte infusion donor (not recorded which). It is not recorded whose cells these are; they may come from a transplant donor. Each CDR3 is given with its conserved first and last residue. The D gene is left open where the match is weak. Clone size is not always given. Where it is, it says once, few, many or a class for expanded clones.

d_gene,v_gene,j_gene,abundance,CDR3aa,CDR3nt
TRBD1,TRBV6-6,TRBJ1-1,few,CASRSGTGVVGTEAFF,TGTGCCAGCAGGTCGGGGACAGGGGTTGTGGGTACTGAAGCTTTCTTT
.,TRBV30,TRBJ1-1,.,CAWGVGQSTEAFF,TGTGCCTGGGGCGTCGGGCAGAGCACTGAAGCTTTCTTT
.,TRBV4-3,TRBJ2-1,.,CASSQALLAGLGNEQFF,TGCGCCAGCAGCCAAGCTCTACTCGCGGGACTTGGTAATGAGCAGTTCTTC
.,TRBV24-1,TRBJ2-5,.,CATSGDGTHQETQYF,TGTGCCACCAGTGGCGACGGGACACACCAAGAGACCCAGTACTTC
.,TRBV12-5,TRBJ1-1,few,CASGLHGVNTEAFF,TGTGCTAGTGGTTTGCACGGGGTGAACACTGAAGCTTTCTTT
.,TRBV10-3,TRBJ1-3,.,CAISDLAGRGAFGNTIYF,TGTGCCATCAGTGACCTAGCGGGCCGGGGGGCATTTGGAAACACCATATATTTT
TRBD1,TRBV18,TRBJ1-4,.,CASSPPPGGEKLFF,TGTGCCAGCTCACCACCCCCAGGGGGGGAAAAACTGTTTTTT
.,TRBV7-9,TRBJ1-6,.,CASSLVQGLSPLHF,TGTGCCAGCAGCTTAGTTCAGGGGTTATCACCCCTCCACTTT
.,TRBV7-2,TRBJ2-2,few,CASSWTPNRELFF,TGTGCCAGCAGCTGGACCCCGAATAGGGAGCTGTTTTTT
.,TRBV28,TRBJ1-2,few,CASSPNPDFGYTF,TGTGCCAGCAGTCCTAACCCGGACTTTGGCTACACCTTC
.,TRBV11-1,TRBJ2-1,few,CASSLASSSGEQFF,TGTGCCAGCAGCTTGGCGTCTAGCTCTGGTGAGCAGTTCTTC
.,TRBV12-3/TRBV12-4,TRBJ2-2,few,CASTPTGGAGELFF,TGTGCCAGCACCCCAACAGGAGGGGCCGGGGAGCTGTTTTTT
TRBD1,TRBV10-3,TRBJ1-1,few,CAAGQDEAFF,TGTGCCGCCGGACAGGATGAAGCTTTCTTT
.,TRBV6-2/TRBV6-3,TRBJ1-1,.,CASSYVTEAFF,TGTGCCAGCAGTTACGTCACTGAAGCTTTCTTT
.,TRBV7-6,TRBJ1-3,few,CASSPSTWGNTIYF,TGTGCCAGCAGCCCAAGCACCTGGGGGAACACCATATATTTT
.,TRBV25-1,TRBJ2-1,.,CASNRDSYNEQFF,TGTGCCAGCAACCGGGACTCCTACAATGAGCAGTTCTTC
.,TRBV7-2,TRBJ1-5,many,CASSLMHNQPQHF,TGTGCCAGCAGCTTAATGCATAATCAGCCCCAGCATTTT
.,TRBV6-5,TRBJ1-6,many,CASSEAEGSPLHF,TGTGCCAGCAGTGAGGCCGAGGGTTCACCCCTCCACTTT
.,TRBV4-3,TRBJ2-1,many,CASSQEDYSYNEQFF,TGCGCCAGCAGCCAAGAGGACTACTCCTACAATGAGCAGTTCTTC
.,TRBV5-1,TRBJ1-1,few,CASSLVKGYTEAFF,TGCGCCAGCAGCTTGGTTAAGGGCTACACTGAAGCTTTCTTT
TRBD2,TRBV10-3,TRBJ2-3,.,CAIRPTSGRTDTQYF,TGTGCCATCAGACCAACTAGCGGGCGCACAGATACGCAGTATTTT
TRBD2,TRBV9,TRBJ2-1,.,CASSEAGRAFWNEQFF,TGTGCCAGCAGCGAAGCTGGGAGGGCCTTTTGGAATGAGCAGTTCTTC
.,TRBV5-1,TRBJ2-5,few,CASSFQGSTLLQETQYF,TGCGCCAGCAGCTTTCAGGGGTCCACACTTCTCCAAGAGACCCAGTACTTC
.,TRBV27,TRBJ1-2,few,CASSLVAVGTNYGYTF,TGTGCCAGCAGTTTAGTGGCAGTGGGAACTAACTATGGCTACACCTTC
.,TRBV5-1,TRBJ1-5,many,CASSLWGPGSNQPQHF,TGCGCCAGCAGCTTGTGGGGGCCAGGGAGCAATCAGCCCCAGCATTTT
.,TRBV12-3/TRBV12-4,TRBJ1-1,many,CASSLLGGLNTEAFF,TGTGCCAGCAGTTTACTCGGGGGTCTGAACACTGAAGCTTTCTTT
.,TRBV4-2,TRBJ1-4,.,CASSYDRYNEKLFF,TGTGCCAGCAGCTACGACAGGTACAATGAAAAACTGTTTTTT
TRBD1,TRBV18,TRBJ1-6,many,CASSPTGTWRNSPLHF,TGTGCCAGCTCACCGACAGGGACGTGGAGGAATTCACCCCTCCACTTT
.,TRBV25-1,TRBJ1-1,few,CASSERREVFF,TGTGCCAGCAGTGAACGCAGAGAGGTTTTCTTT
.,TRBV7-9,TRBJ1-1,few,CASSLRGRAGEAFF,TGTGCCAGCAGCTTACGGGGCAGGGCAGGTGAAGCTTTCTTT
TRBD1,TRBV4-2,TRBJ1-2,.,CASSPRQGTNYGYTF,TGTGCCAGCAGCCCAAGACAGGGAACTAACTATGGCTACACCTTC
.,TRBV29-1,TRBJ1-2,.,CSVVGDVVDGYTF,TGCAGCGTTGTGGGGGACGTCGTTGATGGCTACACCTTC
TRBD1,TRBV25-1,TRBJ2-5,few,CASSENLGRGRETQYF,TGTGCCAGCAGTGAAAACCTGGGCAGGGGGCGAGAGACCCAGTACTTC
TRBD1,TRBV27,TRBJ1-1,.,CASSFRGGSTEAFF,TGTGCCAGCAGTTTTCGAGGGGGCAGTACTGAAGCTTTCTTT
.,TRBV6-2/TRBV6-3,TRBJ1-1,few,CASRGLLKNTEAFF,TGTGCCAGCCGTGGACTCCTGAAGAACACTGAAGCTTTCTTT
TRBD2,TRBV6-1,TRBJ2-2,.,CASSEGGGNTGELFF,TGTGCCAGCAGTGAAGGCGGGGGGAACACCGGGGAGCTGTTTTTT
TRBD2,TRBV15,TRBJ2-1,once,CATTRTSGKEQFF,TGTGCCACCACCCGGACTAGCGGGAAGGAGCAGTTCTTC
.,TRBV9,TRBJ1-3,.,CDSSVGGNSGNTIYF,TGTGACAGCAGCGTAGGGGGGAACTCTGGAAACACCATATATTTT
.,TRBV5-1,TRBJ1-2,few,CASSYAGNYGYTF,TGCGCCAGCAGCTACGCCGGGAACTATGGCTACACCTTC
.,TRBV3-1,TRBJ2-5,few,CASSQVLSTKQETQYF,TGTGCCAGCAGCCAAGTCCTAAGTACTAAGCAAGAGACCCAGTACTTC
.,TRBV18,TRBJ1-3,.,CASSPPGTNSGNTIYF,TGTGCCAGCTCACCACCTGGGACAAACTCTGGAAACACCATATATTTT
TRBD1,TRBV20-1,TRBJ2-7,.,CSATTGAPYEQYF,TGCAGTGCAACGACAGGGGCACCCTACGAGCAGTACTTC
.,TRBV5-1,TRBJ1-2,.,CASSAGQPLDYGYTF,TGCGCCAGCAGCGCTGGACAGCCTCTAGACTATGGCTACACCTTC
TRBD1,TRBV4-2,TRBJ1-2,.,CASSKRTGPNYGYTF,TGTGCCAGCAGCAAGCGGACAGGCCCTAACTATGGCTACACCTTC
.,TRBV28,TRBJ2-7,.,CASSRAYLSYEQYF,TGTGCCAGCAGTAGGGCTTATCTCTCCTACGAGCAGTACTTC
TRBD1,TRBV10-3,TRBJ2-7,.,CAIRRGQGGPNYEQYF,TGTGCCATCAGGAGAGGACAGGGGGGGCCAAACTACGAGCAGTACTTC